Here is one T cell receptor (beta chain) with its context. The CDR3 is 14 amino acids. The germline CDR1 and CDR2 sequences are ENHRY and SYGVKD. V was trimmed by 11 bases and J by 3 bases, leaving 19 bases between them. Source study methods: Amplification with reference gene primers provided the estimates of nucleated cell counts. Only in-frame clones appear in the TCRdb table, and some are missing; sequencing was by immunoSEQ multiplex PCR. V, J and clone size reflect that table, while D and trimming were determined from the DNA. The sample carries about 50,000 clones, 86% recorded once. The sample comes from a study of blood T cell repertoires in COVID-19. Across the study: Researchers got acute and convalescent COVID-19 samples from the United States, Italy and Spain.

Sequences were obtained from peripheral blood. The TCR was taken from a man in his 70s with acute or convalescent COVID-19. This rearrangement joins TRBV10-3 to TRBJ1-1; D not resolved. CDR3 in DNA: TGTGCCTCCTCGGGGAGTCCTGGGGACACTGAAGCTTTCTTT. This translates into CASSGSPGDTEAFF.